The clone carrying this T cell receptor beta chain was seen ten or more times. The entry originates in a study of T cells in Graves' hyperthyroidism and ophthalmopathy. This CDR3 is built from 14 residues. V was cut by 2 bases and J by 10 bases, with 15 bases left in between. CDR1 and CDR2 (germline): MNHEY, SMNVEV (reference sequence). Criteria for exclusion of patients were uncontrolled infection, other autoimmune disease, pregnancy or lactation. The TCR beta CDR3 regions underwent amplification using RNA transcripts as the source. The TCR CDR3 first-round RT-PCR relied on the HTBI primer set. Each CDR3 protein is one row after TCRdb ran MiXCR on the multiplex PCR reads. The sample has 620,000 or so distinct CDR3 sequences; approximately 14% are singletons.

This TCR was recovered from a woman between 50 and 59 years old with Graves' ophthalmopathy. The rearrangement links TRBV27 to TRBJ2-1, with a possible D match to TRBD1 (5 bases). The specimen was blood. The CDR3 region has the DNA TGTGCCAGCAGTTTAAGTAAATCAGGGAAAGAGCAGTTCTTC. Translated, it gives CASSLSKSGKEQFF.